This T cell receptor beta chain was documented in a study of shared clonotypes between healthy human individuals. Caucasian adults living in Nashville, Tennessee, provided all samples. Splitting the CD4+ cells yielded a CD45RA+ naive subset and a CD45RA-negative memory subset. Profiling relied on immunoSEQ multiplex PCR, and the TCRdb table lists in-frame clones only, not all of them. This sample has roughly 1.5 million clones; approximately 98% occur once, and the top ten carry about 0.45%. Germline CDR1 and CDR2: SEHNR and FQNEAQ (reference sequence). The CDR3 sequence is 15 residues long. The germline V and J ends were trimmed by 1 base and 7 bases, with 14 bases remaining between them.

Sequenced input: naive CD4+ T cells sorted from blood. Subset in this sample: CD45RA+ positively selected. The chain employs TRBV7-9 and TRBJ2-1; D ambiguous. The TCR originated in a man aged 30 to 39 in good health. CDR3 sequence: CASSLGTQARNEQFF. In nucleotides, the CDR3 is TGTGCCAGCAGCTTAGGGACCCAGGCCCGGAATGAGCAGTTCTTC.